By share, the clone carrying this T cell receptor beta chain ranks as medium-sized. Its antigen is unidentified. This sample was taken from a study of T cells in localized non-small cell lung cancer. This CDR3 is built from 14 residues. In germline, CDR1 is SGHNT, CDR2 YENEEA. Trimming left V 5 bases short and J 4 bases short, with 9 bases between. The data were produced by immunoSEQ multiplex PCR, yet TCRdb's version contains in-frame clones alone and is incomplete. The sample carries about 5,600 clones, roughly 28% recorded once. Overall study results and limits: Greater blood T cell density accompanied longer overall survival.

The rearrangement joins TRBV11-3 to TRBJ2-6; no definite D call. The starting material was lung tumor tissue, obtained before any cancer treatment. This TCR came from a female donor older than 55 with stage I lung adenocarcinoma. The DNA for the CDR3 is TGTGCCAGCAGCCCGAGAATGGGGGCCAACGTCCTGACTTTC. Translated: CASSPRMGANVLTF.